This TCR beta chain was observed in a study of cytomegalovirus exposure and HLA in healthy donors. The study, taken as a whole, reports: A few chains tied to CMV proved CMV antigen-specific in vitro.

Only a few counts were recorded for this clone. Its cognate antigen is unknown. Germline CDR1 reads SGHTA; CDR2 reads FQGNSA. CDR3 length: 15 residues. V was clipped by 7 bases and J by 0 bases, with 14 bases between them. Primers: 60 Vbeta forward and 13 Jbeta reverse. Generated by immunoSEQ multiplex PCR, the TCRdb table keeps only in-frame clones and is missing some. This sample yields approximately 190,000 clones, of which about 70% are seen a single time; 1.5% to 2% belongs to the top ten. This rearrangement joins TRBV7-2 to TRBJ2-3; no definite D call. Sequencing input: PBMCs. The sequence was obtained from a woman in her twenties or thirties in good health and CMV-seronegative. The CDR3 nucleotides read TGTGCCAGCATGATAACACGATCTAGCACAGATACGCAGTATTTT. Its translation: CASMITRSSTDTQYF.